This T cell receptor (beta chain) was recorded in a study of CD8+ T cells in alopecia areata. Treatment of the sample: oral pan-JAK inhibitor, 5-10 mg twice daily. The CDR3 loop spans 13 amino acids. The trim removed 8 bases at V and 11 bases at J, leaving 14 bases unmatched. From germline, CDR1 is GTSNPN and CDR2 SVGIG (reference sequence). RNA extraction was followed by reverse transcription into cDNA, which acted as the sequencing template. Repertoires were generated with immunoSEQ multiplex PCR, while TCRdb's copy carries only in-frame clones and drops some. The repertoire holds some 190,000 clones, with about 47% as singletons. Details on this clone: The target antigen is unknown.

Study-level findings and limits: Uncertainty remains about how baseline CD8+ expansion links to response, with one nonresponder.

Sequences were derived from CD8+ T cells sorted from blood, sampled around week 53, from a patient treated with tofacitinib. The chain employs TRBV30 and TRBJ2-5; 10 bases are a match to TRBD2. The receptor was derived from a human donor with alopecia areata. The CDR3 sequence is CARAVAGGSEQYF. CDR3 in DNA: TGTGCCCGGGCAGTAGCGGGGGGTTCGGAGCAGTACTTC. The entire variable domain, with the rest obtained from reference TRBV30 and TRBJ2-5, is as follows: SQTIHQWPATLVQPVGSPLSLECTVEGTSNPNLYWYRQAAGRGLQLLFYSVGIGQISSEVPQNLSASRPQDRQFILSSKKLLLSDSGFYLCARAVAGGSEQYFGPGTRLLVL.